Presented here are 9 T cell receptor beta chains from one specimen sequenced in a study of blood T cell repertoires in COVID-19. Repertoires were generated with immunoSEQ multiplex PCR, while TCRdb's copy carries only in-frame clones and drops some. In the table there are over 85,000 clones, roughly 92% of which are singletons. Sequencing was performed on peripheral blood. These receptors were taken from a woman between 50 and 59 years old with COVID-19, enrolled during active disease.

The chain combines TRBV4-2 with TRBJ1-2; tentative D call: TRBD1 (5 bases). Trimming took off 4 bases at V and 2 bases at J, with 14 bases between the two ends. The CDR3 extends over 15 amino acids. Germline V gene data show CDR1 as LGHNA and CDR2 as YNFKEQ. The CDR3 is CASSPSGDRNYGYTF. The CDR3, as DNA: TGTGCCAGCAGCCCCTCAGGTGACAGAAACTATGGCTACACCTTC.

The chain employs TRBV6-5 and TRBJ2-5; 7 bases are a match to TRBD2. This CDR3 has 14 amino acids. The V and J ends lost 7 bases and 5 bases, in that order; junction bases with no gene match: 10. The germline V gene encodes CDR1 MNHEY and CDR2 SVGAGI. For the CDR3, the DNA is TGTGCCAGCATAAAAAGAGCGGGGCAGGAGACCCAGTACTTC. This gives the protein CASIKRAGQETQYF.

The chain couples TRBV6-5 to TRBJ1-4, with 9 nucleotides matching TRBD1. The CDR3 runs 14 residues. Trimming took 5 bases from V and 7 from J; bases not matched to a gene: 5. Germline-derived CDR1 and CDR2 are MNHEY and SVGAGI. The CDR3 loop reads CASSRDREGEKLFF. CDR3 DNA sequence: TGTGCCAGCAGTCGGGACAGGGAGGGTGAAAAACTGTTTTTT.

The chain joins TRBV10-2 to TRBJ1-1; TRBD1 aligns across 9 bases. In germline, CDR1 is WSHSY, CDR2 SAAADI. V was pared by 6 bases and J by 4 bases, with 3 bases of the junction left unmatched. The CDR3 sequence is 13 residues long. CDR3 in DNA: TGCGCCAGCAGGACAGGGGGAAGCACTGAAGCTTTCTTT. Translating it yields CASRTGGSTEAFF.

This clone was counted between two and nine times. J is TRBJ2-6 and V is TRBV12-3 or TRBV12-4; D may be TRBD2 (5 bases). CDR3 length: 13 amino acids. Deletions cut 4 bases from V and 9 bases from J, with 10 bases between. CDR3 nucleotides: TGTGCCAGCAGTTCCGGGAATATCAACGTCCTGACTTTC. This codes for CASSSGNINVLTF.

The table lists this clone with a count of one. The chain has TRBV19 and TRBJ1-2; 9 bases line up with TRBD1. The length of the CDR3 is 17 residues. V shed 1 base and J 4 bases; nucleotides not matched to a gene: 10. The germline V gene encodes CDR1 LNHDA and CDR2 SQIVND (reference sequence). Here the CDR3 DNA reads TGTGCCAGTAGTATAGCCCCACAGGGGGCGCGTAGCTATGGCTACACCTTC. Residues: CASSIAPQGARSYGYTF. Combining the CDR3 with reference TRBV19 and TRBJ1-2 gives the whole variable domain DGGITQSPKYLFRKEGQNVTLSCEQNLNHDAMYWYRQDPGQGLRLIYYSQIVNDFQKGDIAEGYSVSREKKESFPLTVTSAQKNPTAFYLCASSIAPQGARSYGYTFGSGTRLTVV.

This chain uses TRBV7-8 with TRBJ1-2; no firm D call. This CDR3 comprises 19 residues. V lost 5 bases and J lost 6, with 31 bases in between. Germline V gene data show CDR1 as SGHVS and CDR2 as FQNEAQ. CDR3 DNA: TGTGCCAGCAGCCCCCGATGGCGGCTAGAGTCTCTGAAGGTTAATGGCTACACCTTC. Translation gives CASSPRWRLESLKVNGYTF. The full variable domain, with the rest looked up from reference TRBV7-8 and TRBJ1-2, is GAGVSQSPRYKVAKRGQDVALRCDPISGHVSLFWYQQALGQGPEFLTYFQNEAQLDKSGLPSDRFFAERPEGSVSTLKIQRTQQEDSAVYLCASSPRWRLESLKVNGYTFGSGTRLTVV.

The gene calls are TRBV4-1 and TRBJ1-5; D ambiguous. The CDR3 has 16 residues. With 2 bases removed from V and 6 bases from J, the gap between germline ends came to 17 bases. Germline V lookup: CDR1 MGHRA, CDR2 YSYEKL. The CDR3 sequence: CASSQLLAAVGQPQHF. In DNA form, the CDR3 reads TGCGCCAGCAGCCAACTCTTGGCGGCGGTGGGTCAGCCCCAGCATTTT.

The CDR3 nucleotides read TGTGCCAGCAGAGCAGGGACAGGGGCTGGCTACACCTTC. This encodes CASRAGTGAGYTF. The chain uses TRBV2 and TRBJ1-2; the match to TRBD1 covers 10 bases. In germline, CDR1 is SNHLY, CDR2 FYNNEI. V lost 6 bases, J lost 7 bases, and 5 bases stayed unmatched. The CDR3 spans 13 residues.